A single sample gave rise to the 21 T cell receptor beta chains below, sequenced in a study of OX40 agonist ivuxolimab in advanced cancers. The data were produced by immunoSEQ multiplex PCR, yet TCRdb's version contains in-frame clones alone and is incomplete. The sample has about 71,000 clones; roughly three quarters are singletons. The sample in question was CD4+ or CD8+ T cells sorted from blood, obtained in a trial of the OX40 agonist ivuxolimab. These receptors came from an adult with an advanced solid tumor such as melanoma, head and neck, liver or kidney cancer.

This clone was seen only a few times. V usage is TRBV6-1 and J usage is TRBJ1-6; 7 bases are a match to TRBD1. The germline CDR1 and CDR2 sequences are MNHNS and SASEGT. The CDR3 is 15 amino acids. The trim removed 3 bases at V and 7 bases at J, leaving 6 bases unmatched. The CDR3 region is CASSEYTGDNSPLHF. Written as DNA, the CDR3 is TGTGCCAGCAGTGAGTACACAGGGGACAATTCACCCCTCCACTTT.

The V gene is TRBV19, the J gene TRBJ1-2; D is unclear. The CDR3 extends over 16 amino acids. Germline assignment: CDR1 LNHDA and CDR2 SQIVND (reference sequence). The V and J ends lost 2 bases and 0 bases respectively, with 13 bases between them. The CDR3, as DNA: TGTGCCAGTAGTATAATCGGCCTCCCAACTAACTATGGCTACACCTTC. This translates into CASSIIGLPTNYGYTF.

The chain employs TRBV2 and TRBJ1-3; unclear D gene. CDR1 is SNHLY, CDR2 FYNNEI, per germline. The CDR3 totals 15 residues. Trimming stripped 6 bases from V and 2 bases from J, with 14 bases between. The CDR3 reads CASSTMGTAGNTIYF. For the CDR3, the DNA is TGTGCCAGCAGCACGATGGGTACTGCTGGAAACACCATATATTTT.

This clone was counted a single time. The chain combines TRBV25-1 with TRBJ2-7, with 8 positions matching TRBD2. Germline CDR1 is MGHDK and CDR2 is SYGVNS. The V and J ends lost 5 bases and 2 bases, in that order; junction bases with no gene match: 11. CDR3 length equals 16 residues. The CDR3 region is CASSPWEGSGTYEQYF. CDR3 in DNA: TGTGCCAGCAGTCCTTGGGAGGGTAGCGGGACCTACGAGCAGTACTTC.

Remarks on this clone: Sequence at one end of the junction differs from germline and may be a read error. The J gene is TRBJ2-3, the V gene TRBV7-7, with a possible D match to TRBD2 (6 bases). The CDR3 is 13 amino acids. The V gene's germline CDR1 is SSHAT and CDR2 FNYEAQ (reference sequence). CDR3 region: CASSGGITDTQYF. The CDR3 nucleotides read TGTGCTAGCAGCGGCGGGATCACAGATACGCAGTATTTT.

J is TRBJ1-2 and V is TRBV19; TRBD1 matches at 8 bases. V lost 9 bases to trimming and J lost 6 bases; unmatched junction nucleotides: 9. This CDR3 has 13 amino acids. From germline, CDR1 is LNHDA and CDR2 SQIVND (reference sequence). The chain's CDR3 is CASRRQGPNGYTF. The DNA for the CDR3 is TGTGCCAGCAGAAGACAGGGGCCGAATGGCTACACCTTC.

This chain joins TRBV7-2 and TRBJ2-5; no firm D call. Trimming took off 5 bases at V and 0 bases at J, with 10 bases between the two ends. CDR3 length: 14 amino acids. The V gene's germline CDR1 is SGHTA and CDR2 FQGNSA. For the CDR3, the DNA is TGTGCCAGCAGCCGGTTCGGGTACCAAGAGACCCAGTACTTC. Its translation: CASSRFGYQETQYF.

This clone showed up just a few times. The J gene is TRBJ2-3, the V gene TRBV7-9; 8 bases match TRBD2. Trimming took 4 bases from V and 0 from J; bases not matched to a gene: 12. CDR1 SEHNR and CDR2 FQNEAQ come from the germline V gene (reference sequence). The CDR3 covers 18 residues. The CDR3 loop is CASSSSRISGASTDTQYF. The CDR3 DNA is TGTGCCAGCAGCTCCAGCCGAATTAGCGGGGCGAGCACAGATACGCAGTATTTT.

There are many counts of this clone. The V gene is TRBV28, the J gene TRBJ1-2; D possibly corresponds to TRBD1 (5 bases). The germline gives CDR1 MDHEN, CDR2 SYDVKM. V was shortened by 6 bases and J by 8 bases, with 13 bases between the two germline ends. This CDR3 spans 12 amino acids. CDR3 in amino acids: CASRSGGVGYTF. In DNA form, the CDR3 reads TGTGCCAGCAGGTCTGGGGGAGTCGGCTACACCTTC.

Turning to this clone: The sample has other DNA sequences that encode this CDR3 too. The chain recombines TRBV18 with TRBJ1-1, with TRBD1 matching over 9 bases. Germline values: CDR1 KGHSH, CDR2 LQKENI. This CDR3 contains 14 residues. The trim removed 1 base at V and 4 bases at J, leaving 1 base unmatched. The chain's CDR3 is CASSPRQGGTEAFF. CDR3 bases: TGTGCCAGCTCACCACGACAGGGGGGCACTGAAGCTTTCTTT.

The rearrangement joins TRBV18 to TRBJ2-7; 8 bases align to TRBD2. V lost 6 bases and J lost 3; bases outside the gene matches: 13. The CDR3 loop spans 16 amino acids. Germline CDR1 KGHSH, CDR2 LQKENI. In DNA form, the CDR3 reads TGTGCCAGCTCCCCCCGGGGGGGGGCGGAAAGCTACGAGCAGTACTTC. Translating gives CASSPRGGAESYEQYF.

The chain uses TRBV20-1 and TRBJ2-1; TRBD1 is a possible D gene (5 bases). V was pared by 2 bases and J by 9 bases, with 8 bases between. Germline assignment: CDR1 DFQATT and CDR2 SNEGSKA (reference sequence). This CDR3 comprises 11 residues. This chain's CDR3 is CSARSRVEQFF. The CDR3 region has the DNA TGCAGTGCTAGATCCAGGGTTGAGCAGTTCTTC.

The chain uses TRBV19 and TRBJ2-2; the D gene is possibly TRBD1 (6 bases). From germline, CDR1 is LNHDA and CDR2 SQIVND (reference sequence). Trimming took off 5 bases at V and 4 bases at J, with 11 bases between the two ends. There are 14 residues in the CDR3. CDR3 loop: CASSYGGLTGELFF. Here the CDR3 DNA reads TGTGCCAGTAGTTATGGGGGCCTCACCGGGGAGCTGTTTTTT.

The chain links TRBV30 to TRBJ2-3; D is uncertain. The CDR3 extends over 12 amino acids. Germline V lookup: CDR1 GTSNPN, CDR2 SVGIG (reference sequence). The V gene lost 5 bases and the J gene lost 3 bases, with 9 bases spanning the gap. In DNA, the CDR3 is TGTGCCTGGGAATCCGGGACAGATACGCAGTATTTT. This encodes CAWESGTDTQYF.

The CDR3 loop reads CASSERDTGELFF. The CDR3 nucleotides read TGCGCCAGCAGTGAGCGGGACACCGGGGAGCTGTTTTTT. The chain uses TRBV10-2 and TRBJ2-2; D remains unclear. This CDR3 comprises 13 residues. Germline CDR1 and CDR2: WSHSY and SAAADI. V was pared by 2 bases and J by 3 bases, with 4 bases between.

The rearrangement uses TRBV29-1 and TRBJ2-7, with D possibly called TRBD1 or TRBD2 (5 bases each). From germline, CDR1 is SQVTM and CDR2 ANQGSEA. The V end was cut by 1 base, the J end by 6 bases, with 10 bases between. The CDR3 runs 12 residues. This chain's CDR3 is CSVEGDGGEQYF. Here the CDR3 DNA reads TGCAGCGTTGAAGGGGACGGCGGCGAGCAGTACTTC.

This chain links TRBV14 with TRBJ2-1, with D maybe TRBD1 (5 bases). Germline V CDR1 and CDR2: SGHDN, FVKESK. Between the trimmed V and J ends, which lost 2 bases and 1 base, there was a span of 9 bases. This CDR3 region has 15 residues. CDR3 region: CASSQQDSSYNEQFF. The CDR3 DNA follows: TGTGCCAGCAGCCAACAAGACAGTTCCTACAATGAGCAGTTCTTC.

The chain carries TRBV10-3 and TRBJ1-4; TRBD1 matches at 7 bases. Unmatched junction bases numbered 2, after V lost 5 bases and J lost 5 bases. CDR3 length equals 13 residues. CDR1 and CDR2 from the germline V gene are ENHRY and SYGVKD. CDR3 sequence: CAISPDRNEKLFF. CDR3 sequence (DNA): TGTGCCATCAGTCCGGACAGGAATGAAAAACTGTTTTTT.

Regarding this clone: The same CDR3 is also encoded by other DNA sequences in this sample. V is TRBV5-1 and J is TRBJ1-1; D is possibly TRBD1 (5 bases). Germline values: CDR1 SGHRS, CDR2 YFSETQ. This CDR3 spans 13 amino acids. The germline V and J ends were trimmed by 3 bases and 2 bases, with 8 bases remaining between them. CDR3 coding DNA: TGCGCCAGCAGCTCCCAGGGTAACACTGAAGCTTTCTTT. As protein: CASSSQGNTEAFF.

The CDR3 DNA reads as TGTGCCAGCAGCGTATCGGGGAGGGAAGATACGCAGTATTTT. Protein sequence: CASSVSGREDTQYF. The V call is TRBV9, the J call TRBJ2-3; 7 nucleotides line up with TRBD2. The CDR3 spans 14 residues. J was trimmed by 5 bases and V by 1 base; bases with no gene match: 4. CDR1 and CDR2 from the germline V gene are SGDLS and YYNGEE.

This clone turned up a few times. CDR3 sequence reads: CASSLTGSGEQYF. CDR3 in DNA: TGTGCCAGCAGCCTGACAGGGTCCGGCGAGCAGTACTTC. V and J are TRBV11-3 and TRBJ2-7; 7 nucleotides line up with TRBD1. CDR3 length equals 13 residues. The germline V gene has CDR1 SGHNT and CDR2 YENEEA. V lost 5 bases to trimming and J lost 6 bases; unmatched junction nucleotides: 7.